The rows below give T cell receptor beta chains drawn from one sample of a study of shared T cell receptors in the human thymus. Data came from immunoSEQ multiplex PCR; TCRdb stores just in-frame clones and leaves some out. The sample gives 700,000 to 750,000 clones, 80% to 90% of which show up once; about 0.0098% is in the top ten. The same data also went into a second study, on human thymus T cells.

The sample consisted of thymocytes. The receptors shown here come from a girl under three years old with a congenital heart defect. The CDR3 runs from the conserved cysteine through the conserved F or W. The D gene is left open where the match is weak. The listing skips clone size in some rows; elsewhere it reads once, few, many or a size class.

j_gene: TRBJ1-6
abundance: -
v_gene: TRBV14
d_gene: TRBD1
CDR3aa: CASSSHHRGLHNSPLHF
CDR3nt: TGTGCCAGCAGCTCCCACCACAGGGGACTTCATAATTCACCCCTCCACTTT

j_gene: TRBJ2-1
abundance: -
v_gene: TRBV2
d_gene: TRBD2
CDR3aa: CASRERGTSGGSPWCEQFF
CDR3nt: TGTGCCAGCAGGGAAAGGGGGACTAGCGGGGGATCCCCATGGTGTGAGCAGTTCTTC

j_gene: TRBJ1-6
abundance: -
v_gene: TRBV27
d_gene: TRBD1
CDR3aa: CASRDRGHYSPNSPLHF
CDR3nt: TGTGCCAGCAGGGACAGGGGCCACTACTCCCCAAATTCACCCCTCCACTTT

j_gene: TRBJ1-1
abundance: few
v_gene: TRBV27
d_gene: TRBD1
CDR3aa: CASSLSEGTGVTEAFF
CDR3nt: TGTGCCAGCAGTTTATCGGAAGGGACAGGGGTGACTGAAGCTTTCTTT

j_gene: TRBJ1-2
abundance: -
v_gene: TRBV6-7
d_gene: -
CDR3aa: CASSYFQAIVSNYGYTF
CDR3nt: TGTGCCAGCAGTTACTTCCAGGCTATAGTCTCAAACTATGGCTACACCTTC

j_gene: TRBJ2-1
abundance: -
v_gene: TRBV7-9
d_gene: TRBD1
CDR3aa: CASSPTGTGGFEQFF
CDR3nt: TGTGCCAGCAGCCCTACGGGGACAGGGGGCTTTGAGCAGTTCTTC

j_gene: TRBJ2-7
abundance: few
v_gene: TRBV7-8
d_gene: -
CDR3aa: CASSLECGRHLKNVPYEQYF
CDR3nt: TGTGCCAGCAGCTTAGAATGTGGTAGACATCTCAAAAACGTTCCCTACGAGCAGTACTTC

j_gene: TRBJ2-2
abundance: -
v_gene: TRBV15
d_gene: TRBD1
CDR3aa: CATSIGTANTGELFF
CDR3nt: TGTGCCACCAGCATAGGGACAGCGAACACCGGGGAGCTGTTTTTT

j_gene: TRBJ2-7
abundance: once
v_gene: TRBV7-2
d_gene: TRBD2
CDR3aa: CASSSHQSGIPYEQYF
CDR3nt: TGTGCCAGCAGCTCACACCAGAGCGGGATCCCCTACGAGCAGTACTTC

j_gene: TRBJ1-1
abundance: once
v_gene: TRBV27
d_gene: -
CDR3aa: CASSINRAANTEAFF
CDR3nt: TGTGCCAGCAGTATCAACAGGGCCGCAAACACTGAAGCTTTCTTT

j_gene: TRBJ1-1
abundance: -
v_gene: TRBV20-1
d_gene: -
CDR3aa: CSASGGFF
CDR3nt: TGCAGTGCTAGCGGCGGTTTCTTT

j_gene: TRBJ1-1
abundance: -
v_gene: TRBV6-5
d_gene: -
CDR3aa: CASSYIPAVQGNEAFF
CDR3nt: TGTGCCAGCAGTTATATTCCGGCGGTTCAGGGTAATGAAGCTTTCTTT

j_gene: TRBJ2-7
abundance: -
v_gene: TRBV15
d_gene: TRBD2
CDR3aa: CATSRAREGLYSYEQYF
CDR3nt: TGTGCCACCAGCAGGGCTCGCGAGGGACTATACTCCTACGAGCAGTACTTC

j_gene: TRBJ1-3
abundance: -
v_gene: TRBV12-5
d_gene: -
CDR3aa: CAREGGLSGNTIYF
CDR3nt: TGTGCTCGCGAAGGAGGGCTCTCTGGAAACACCATATATTTT

j_gene: TRBJ1-2
abundance: -
v_gene: TRBV4-2
d_gene: -
CDR3aa: CASSQGTADYGYTF
CDR3nt: TGTGCCAGCAGCCAAGGCACGGCGGACTATGGCTACACCTTC

j_gene: TRBJ1-5
abundance: -
v_gene: TRBV25-1
d_gene: -
CDR3aa: CATSGDSNQPQHF
CDR3nt: TGTGCCACCTCGGGGGATAGCAATCAGCCCCAGCATTTT

j_gene: TRBJ2-5
abundance: -
v_gene: TRBV5-1
d_gene: -
CDR3aa: CASSLILAETQYF
CDR3nt: TGCGCCAGCAGCTTGATACTAGCAGAGACCCAGTACTTC

j_gene: TRBJ1-2
abundance: -
v_gene: TRBV5-1
d_gene: -
CDR3aa: CASSPTQTGSALNYGYTF
CDR3nt: TGCGCCAGCAGCCCCACCCAGACAGGATCAGCCCTTAACTATGGCTACACCTTC

j_gene: TRBJ1-2
abundance: once
v_gene: TRBV5-1
d_gene: -
CDR3aa: CASSQLAQQGRGYTF
CDR3nt: TGCGCCAGCAGCCAATTAGCACAACAGGGAAGGGGCTACACCTTC

j_gene: TRBJ2-7
abundance: -
v_gene: TRBV11-2
d_gene: TRBD2
CDR3aa: CASSLARTSGGANEQYF
CDR3nt: TGTGCCAGCAGCTTAGCCCGGACTAGCGGGGGGGCCAACGAGCAGTACTTC

j_gene: TRBJ2-5
abundance: -
v_gene: TRBV5-8
d_gene: -
CDR3aa: CASSYYREKTQYF
CDR3nt: TGTGCCAGCAGCTATTACAGGGAAAAGACCCAGTACTTC

j_gene: TRBJ1-1
abundance: -
v_gene: TRBV5-6
d_gene: -
CDR3aa: CASSLSQVLNTEAFF
CDR3nt: TGTGCCAGCAGCTTGAGCCAGGTCCTGAACACTGAAGCTTTCTTT

j_gene: TRBJ2-2
abundance: once
v_gene: TRBV28
d_gene: -
CDR3aa: CASSLSTSPVKPNTGELFF
CDR3nt: TGTGCCAGCAGTTTATCCACCTCTCCGGTAAAACCTAACACCGGGGAGCTGTTTTTT

j_gene: TRBJ2-2
abundance: -
v_gene: TRBV5-1
d_gene: TRBD1
CDR3aa: CASSFDRDPLNTGELFF
CDR3nt: TGCGCCAGCAGCTTTGACAGGGACCCTCTGAACACCGGGGAGCTGTTTTTT

j_gene: TRBJ1-1
abundance: -
v_gene: TRBV5-4
d_gene: -
CDR3aa: CASSLDAGPNTEAFF
CDR3nt: TGTGCCAGCAGCTTGGATGCAGGGCCGAACACTGAAGCTTTCTTT

j_gene: TRBJ1-1
abundance: -
v_gene: TRBV7-9
d_gene: TRBD1
CDR3aa: CASHRGSQTLFEAFF
CDR3nt: TGTGCCAGCCACAGGGGGTCCCAAACCCTATTTGAAGCTTTCTTT

j_gene: TRBJ1-2
abundance: -
v_gene: TRBV28
d_gene: TRBD1
CDR3aa: CASRRQGGYGYTF
CDR3nt: TGTGCCAGCAGACGACAGGGAGGCTATGGCTACACCTTC

j_gene: TRBJ1-2
abundance: -
v_gene: TRBV29-1
d_gene: -
CDR3aa: CSVARGRDSNGYTF
CDR3nt: TGCAGCGTTGCAAGGGGGAGAGACTCTAATGGCTACACCTTC

j_gene: TRBJ1-6
abundance: -
v_gene: TRBV5-6
d_gene: TRBD1
CDR3aa: CASSGRDREYSPLHF
CDR3nt: TGTGCCAGCAGCGGCAGGGACAGGGAATATTCACCCCTCCACTTT

j_gene: TRBJ2-1
abundance: -
v_gene: TRBV18
d_gene: TRBD2
CDR3aa: CASSPVLLAGGSAAYNEQFF
CDR3nt: TGTGCCAGCTCACCTGTCCTACTAGCGGGGGGATCGGCCGCGTACAATGAGCAGTTCTTC

j_gene: TRBJ1-5
abundance: -
v_gene: TRBV7-8
d_gene: -
CDR3aa: CASSLHRYSNQPQHF
CDR3nt: TGTGCCAGCAGCTTACACAGGTATAGCAATCAGCCCCAGCATTTT

j_gene: TRBJ2-5
abundance: -
v_gene: TRBV20-1
d_gene: -
CDR3aa: CSARAPPEQYF
CDR3nt: TGCAGTGCTAGGGCCCCGCCGGAGCAGTACTTC

j_gene: TRBJ2-5
abundance: -
v_gene: TRBV27
d_gene: -
CDR3aa: CASSLSGALETQYF
CDR3nt: TGTGCCAGCAGTTTATCAGGGGCGCTGGAGACCCAGTACTTC

j_gene: TRBJ1-5
abundance: -
v_gene: TRBV6-1
d_gene: -
CDR3aa: CASSEAVKGRVNQPQHF
CDR3nt: TGTGCCAGCAGTGAAGCAGTCAAAGGGAGGGTCAATCAGCCCCAGCATTTT

j_gene: TRBJ2-7
abundance: -
v_gene: TRBV5-6
d_gene: -
CDR3aa: CASSRGRGTYEQYF
CDR3nt: TGTGCCAGCAGCAGGGGCAGGGGCACCTACGAGCAGTACTTC

j_gene: TRBJ2-1
abundance: -
v_gene: TRBV27
d_gene: TRBD2
CDR3aa: CASSWATGTTDNEQFF
CDR3nt: TGTGCCAGCAGTTGGGCGACCGGGACTACAGACAATGAGCAGTTCTTC

j_gene: TRBJ2-1
abundance: -
v_gene: TRBV7-3
d_gene: -
CDR3aa: CASSIGGGRVSSYNEQFF
CDR3nt: TGTGCCAGCAGCATAGGTGGTGGCAGGGTTAGCTCCTACAATGAGCAGTTCTTC

j_gene: TRBJ1-6
abundance: -
v_gene: TRBV13
d_gene: TRBD1
CDR3aa: CASSLGPDQNGTGNSPLHF
CDR3nt: TGTGCCAGCAGCTTAGGCCCCGACCAAAACGGGACAGGTAATTCACCCCTCCACTTT

j_gene: TRBJ1-2
abundance: few
v_gene: TRBV10-3
d_gene: TRBD1
CDR3aa: CAIQRDSEGYTF
CDR3nt: TGTGCCATACAACGGGACAGCGAAGGCTACACCTTC

j_gene: TRBJ1-3
abundance: -
v_gene: TRBV6-5
d_gene: -
CDR3aa: CASSLTPGGNTIYF
CDR3nt: TGTGCCAGCAGTCTCACCCCGGGAGGAAACACCATATATTTT

j_gene: TRBJ2-1
abundance: -
v_gene: TRBV27
d_gene: -
CDR3aa: CASSQGSRSYNEQFF
CDR3nt: TGTGCCAGCAGCCAGGGGTCTCGCTCCTACAATGAGCAGTTCTTC

j_gene: TRBJ2-7
abundance: -
v_gene: TRBV7-9
d_gene: TRBD2
CDR3aa: CASSYGSGGGYEQYF
CDR3nt: TGTGCCAGCAGCTACGGAAGCGGGGGGGGCTACGAGCAGTACTTC